These 21 T cell receptor beta chains came from one sample sequenced in a study of T cell changes during pregnancy in multiple sclerosis (dated by TCRdb to about 2019). The library came from the immunoSEQ multiplex PCR assay. TCRdb re-hosts the immuneACCESS table, in-frame sequences only. Its copies lack some clones; in the studies checked, an unresolved V gene accounts for under half of them, and the cause for the rest is not known. This sample has about 100,000 clones in its table, and approximately 92% of those were observed once. Jointly, the top ten make up approximately 1.2% of the sample. The specimen comprised peripheral blood, sampled in the second trimester of pregnancy. Receptors originate from a female donor with multiple sclerosis, enrolled in a pregnancy study.

The chain employs TRBV5-1 and TRBJ2-1; 10 nucleotides line up with TRBD2. CDR1 and CDR2 (germline): SGHRS, YFSETQ. The CDR3 runs to 16 residues. The junction had 6 bases not matched to a gene; V was cut back by 1 base and J by 5 bases. The CDR3 DNA sequence: TGCGCCAGCAGCTTGTTGCTAGCGGGGGCCAACAATGAGCAGTTCTTC. Its protein is CASSLLLAGANNEQFF.

The chain couples TRBV28 to TRBJ2-7; the D gene is possibly TRBD1 (6 bases). CDR1 is MDHEN and CDR2 is SYDVKM in the germline V gene. Trimming pared 7 bases from V and 3 bases from J, leaving 16 bases between. This CDR3 region has 14 residues. This chain's CDR3 is CASTSSDRFYEQYF. As DNA, the CDR3 is TGTGCCAGCACAAGTTCGGACAGATTCTACGAGCAGTACTTC.

The J gene is TRBJ2-7, the V gene TRBV14; D gene uncertain. Germline V gene lookup returns CDR1 SGHDN and CDR2 FVKESK. V lost 4 bases and J 2 bases, leaving 6 bases between the germline ends. CDR3 size: 12 residues. The chain's CDR3 is CASSPSTYEQYF. DNA for the CDR3: TGTGCCAGCAGCCCAAGCACCTACGAGCAGTACTTC.

V and J are TRBV28 and TRBJ2-5, with 11 bases that match TRBD1. CDR3 length: 15 amino acids. V lost 4 bases and J lost 5; bases outside the gene matches: 6. Germline V gives CDR1 MDHEN, CDR2 SYDVKM. The CDR3 reads CASSSRTGGRETQYF. CDR3 sequence (DNA): TGTGCCAGCAGTTCCCGGACAGGGGGCAGGGAGACCCAGTACTTC.

The rearrangement joins TRBV2 to TRBJ1-3; D not certain. From germline, CDR1 is SNHLY and CDR2 FYNNEI. The CDR3 totals 15 residues. Trimming stripped 6 bases from V and 0 bases from J, with 12 bases between. The CDR3 sequence: CASSNNPSSGNTIYF. CDR3 nucleotide sequence: TGTGCCAGCAGCAATAATCCCAGCTCTGGAAACACCATATATTTT.

J is TRBJ1-1 and V is TRBV9; 7 positions agree with TRBD1. Germline V gene data show CDR1 as SGDLS and CDR2 as YYNGEE. This CDR3 is 14 amino acids long. V lost 2 bases and J lost 3; bases outside the gene matches: 4. The CDR3 DNA reads as TGTGCCAGCAGCGTGAGGGGGCGAGACACTGAAGCTTTCTTT. Translation: CASSVRGRDTEAFF.

The J gene is TRBJ2-7, the V gene TRBV7-2; possibly TRBD2 for D (6 bases). This CDR3 is built from 15 residues. Germline CDR1 and CDR2: SGHTA and FQGNSA. Trimming took 5 bases from V and 1 from J, leaving 15 bases between them. This CDR3 reads CASSLRTGLSYEQYF. DNA of the CDR3: TGTGCCAGCAGCCTTCGGACGGGACTTTCCTACGAGCAGTACTTC.

The chain employs TRBV5-1 and TRBJ1-1, with 9 bases lining up with TRBD1. CDR3 length: 16 amino acids. Germline CDR1 reads SGHRS; CDR2 reads YFSETQ. The ends lost 1 base at V and 3 bases at J; junction bases unmatched: 7. The CDR3 nucleotides read TGCGCCAGCAGCTTGATAGGACAGGGGTGGGACACTGAAGCTTTCTTT. Protein sequence: CASSLIGQGWDTEAFF. The full variable domain, in which reference TRBV5-1 and TRBJ1-1 provide the parts outside the CDR3, is KAGVTQTPRYLIKTRGQQVTLSCSPISGHRSVSWYQQTPGQGLQFLFEYFSETQRNKGNFPGRFSGRQFSNSRSEMNVSTLELGDSALYLCASSLIGQGWDTEAFFGQGTRLTVV.

The V and J genes are TRBV12-1 and TRBJ2-3; the table's D gene call, TRBD2, was not cross checked with the DNA. TRBV12-1 is a documented pseudogene. CDR3 size: 15 residues. This CDR3 reads CASSRLAGSTDTQYF. The CDR3 DNA reads as TGTGCCAGCAGCCGTCTAGCGGGGTCCACAGATACGCAGTATTTT.

This rearrangement joins TRBV9 to TRBJ1-4; possible D gene TRBD1, 5 bases. V lost 4 bases, J lost 5 bases, and 15 bases lay in between. This CDR3 has 15 amino acids. Germline lookup yields CDR1 SGDLS and CDR2 YYNGEE. CDR3: CASSPTGHGNEKLFF. The CDR3 DNA follows: TGTGCCAGCAGCCCTACAGGACACGGCAATGAAAAACTGTTTTTT.

The chain recombines TRBV6-5 with TRBJ2-2; TRBD1 matches at 9 bases. Germline V gives CDR1 MNHEY, CDR2 SVGAGI. The CDR3 covers 15 residues. The V and J ends lost 5 bases and 5 bases, in that order; junction bases with no gene match: 6. CDR3 sequence: CASSKLTGGTGELFF. CDR3 bases: TGTGCCAGCAGTAAACTGACAGGGGGGACCGGGGAGCTGTTTTTT.

The DNA for the CDR3 is TGCGCCAGCAGCTTGCATGGCCAGCTAGAAGAGACCCAGTACTTC. It is translated as CASSLHGQLEETQYF. The J gene is TRBJ2-5, the V gene TRBV5-1; D gene unclear. The CDR3 sequence is 15 residues long. Germline CDR1 is SGHRS and CDR2 is YFSETQ. V gave up 1 base and J gave up 3 bases, with 13 bases separating them.

This clone was seen once. The chain recombines TRBV2 with TRBJ2-3; 7 nucleotides align to TRBD1. The ends lost 9 bases at V and 2 bases at J; junction bases unmatched: 11. The CDR3 is 15 amino acids. From germline, CDR1 is SNHLY and CDR2 FYNNEI. Here the CDR3 DNA reads TGTGCCAGTGAACGGGACAGAGGATACACAGATACGCAGTATTTT. Translated: CASERDRGYTDTQYF.

This chain links TRBV27 with TRBJ1-5; 11 bases are shared with TRBD1. This CDR3 spans 20 amino acids. Germline loops: CDR1 MNHEY, CDR2 SMNVEV (reference sequence). The ends lost 5 bases at V and 7 bases at J; junction bases unmatched: 22. The CDR3 DNA follows: TGTGCCAGCAGTCCCGGGACAGGGGGTCGCGGGAAGACCGAATACCAGCCCCAGCATTTT. This translates into CASSPGTGGRGKTEYQPQHF.

The chain carries TRBV5-4 and TRBJ1-1; D might be TRBD1 (5 bases). The CDR3 totals 14 residues. CDR1 is SGHNT and CDR2 is YYREEE in the germline V gene (reference sequence). V lost 3 bases and J lost 5, with 14 bases in between. Here the CDR3 DNA reads TGTGCCAGCAGCTCATCCAGGGCCTCAACTGAAGCTTTCTTT. This gives the protein CASSSSRASTEAFF.

This clone was found a few times. The gene calls are TRBV19 and TRBJ1-1; TRBD1 aligns across 7 bases. Germline CDR1 and CDR2: LNHDA and SQIVND (reference sequence). V was pared by 6 bases and J by 1 base, with 8 bases of the junction left unmatched. The length of the CDR3 is 15 residues. As DNA, the CDR3 is TGTGCCAGTAGCAGGGGGAAAGGTGCGAACACTGAAGCTTTCTTT. Protein product: CASSRGKGANTEAFF.

This clone showed up just a few times. The rearrangement joins TRBV5-1 to TRBJ1-1, with D maybe TRBD1 (6 bases). This CDR3 has 14 residues. The V end was cut by 4 bases, the J end by 4 bases, with 14 bases between. Germline values: CDR1 SGHRS, CDR2 YFSETQ. The CDR3 region is CASSRDTSSTEAFF. As DNA, the CDR3 is TGCGCCAGCAGCCGGGACACTTCGTCCACTGAAGCTTTCTTT.

The CDR3, as DNA: TGTGCCAGCAGCGTAGGGGCCAGCGGGACCTACAATGAGCAGTTCTTC. Amino acids: CASSVGASGTYNEQFF. The V call is TRBV9, the J call TRBJ2-1; 7 bases agree with TRBD2. There are 16 residues in the CDR3. V lost 0 bases, J lost 2 bases, and 5 bases stayed unmatched. CDR1 and CDR2 (germline): SGDLS, YYNGEE.

This clone came up once. The chain has TRBV6-6 and TRBJ1-2; no firm D call. The CDR3 runs to 13 residues. Looked up from germline, CDR1 is MNHNY and CDR2 is SVGAGI (reference sequence). The V gene lost 5 bases and the J gene lost 2 bases, with 9 bases spanning the gap. The CDR3 loop is CASSDTANYGYTF. The CDR3 bases are TGTGCCAGCAGTGACACAGCAAACTATGGCTACACCTTC.

The rearrangement links TRBV5-3 to TRBJ2-5, with D perhaps TRBD2 (5 bases). TRBV5-3 is an ORF; its function is uncertain. This CDR3 region has 15 residues. V lost 4 bases to trimming and J lost 2 bases, with 15 bases between them. The CDR3 is CARSPSRSSQETQYF. The CDR3 DNA sequence: TGTGCCAGAAGCCCTAGCCGATCCTCGCAAGAGACCCAGTACTTC.

This sequence joins TRBV9 and TRBJ2-2; 10 bases line up with TRBD1. This CDR3 comprises 15 residues. V shed 4 bases and J 10 bases; nucleotides not matched to a gene: 10. Germline CDR1 SGDLS, CDR2 YYNGEE. The CDR3 spells CASSTPGTGVPELFF. Written as DNA, the CDR3 is TGTGCCAGCAGCACCCCCGGGACAGGGGTTCCGGAGCTGTTTTTT.